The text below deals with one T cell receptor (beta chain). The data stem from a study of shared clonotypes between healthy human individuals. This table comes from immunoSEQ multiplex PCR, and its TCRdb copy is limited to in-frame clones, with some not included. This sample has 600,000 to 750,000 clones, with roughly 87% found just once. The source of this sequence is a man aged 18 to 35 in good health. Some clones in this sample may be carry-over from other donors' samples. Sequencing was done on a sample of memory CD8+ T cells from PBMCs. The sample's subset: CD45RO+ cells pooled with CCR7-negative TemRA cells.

The CDR3 coding sequence is TGTGCCAGCAGAATGACAGGGTCGATGGCTGAAGCTTTCTTT. This codes for CASRMTGSMAEAFF. The chain couples TRBV6-4 to TRBJ1-1; 7 nucleotides line up with TRBD1. The CDR3 totals 14 residues. V was pared by 6 bases and J by 6 bases, with 10 bases of the junction left unmatched. Germline-derived CDR1 and CDR2 are MRHNA and SNTAGT.